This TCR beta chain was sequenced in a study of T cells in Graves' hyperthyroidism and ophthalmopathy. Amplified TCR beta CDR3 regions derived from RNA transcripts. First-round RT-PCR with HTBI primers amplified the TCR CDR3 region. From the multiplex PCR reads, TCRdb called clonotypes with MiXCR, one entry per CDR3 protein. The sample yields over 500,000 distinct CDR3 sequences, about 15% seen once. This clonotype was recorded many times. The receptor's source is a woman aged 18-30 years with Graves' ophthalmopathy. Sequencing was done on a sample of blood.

For the CDR3, the DNA is TGTGCCAGCAGCTTAGGTAGCATATACAATGAGCAGTTCTTC. As protein: CASSLGSIYNEQFF. This chain uses TRBV7-2 with TRBJ2-1; D is unclear. V lost 1 base to trimming and J lost 4 bases, with 8 bases between them. The length of the CDR3 is 14 residues. The germline V gene encodes CDR1 SGHTA and CDR2 FQGNSA.